The next 19 T cell receptor beta chains were all read from a single sample in a study of type 1 regulatory T cells. TCRdb reprocessed the reads with MiXCR, giving one entry per CDR3 protein. The data show about 24,000 distinct CDR3 sequences, with about 45% seen just once and 4.8% held by the top ten. No cognate antigen is known for these TCRs. Sequencing was performed on cultured T cells, either the whole culture or a sorted T cell fraction (not recorded which). The receptors come from a human donor in good health.

This chain joins TRBV2 and TRBJ1-5; a weak D match, TRBD1 (5 bases). The CDR3 extends over 15 amino acids. With 3 bases removed from V and 0 bases from J, the gap between germline ends came to 9 bases. Germline CDR1 is SNHLY and CDR2 is FYNNEI. The CDR3 sequence: CASSDDSNSNQPQHF. The DNA of the CDR3 is TGTGCCAGCAGTGACGACAGTAATAGCAATCAGCCCCAGCATTTT. The full variable domain, completed using reference TRBV2 and TRBJ1-5, is EPEVTQTPSHQVTQMGQEVILRCVPISNHLYFYWYRQILGQKVEFLVSFYNNEISEKSEIFDDQFSVERPDGSNFTLKIRSTKLEDSAMYFCASSDDSNSNQPQHFGDGTRLSIL.

This clonotype was picked up many times. The rearrangement links TRBV3-1 to TRBJ2-3, with 7 bases identical to TRBD1. V was pared by 2 bases and J by 5 bases, with 13 bases of the junction left unmatched. The CDR3 spans 17 residues. Germline V gene data show CDR1 as LGHDT and CDR2 as YNNKEL (reference sequence). CDR3 DNA: TGTGCCAGCAGCCAAAATGTAAGGGGGCCGGCGAAAGATACGCAGTATTTT. Residues: CASSQNVRGPAKDTQYF.

This clonotype is labeled as medium-sized (0.01 to 0.1%). V is TRBV9 and J is TRBJ2-1; 10 positions match TRBD2. Germline lookup yields CDR1 SGDLS and CDR2 YYNGEE. The trim removed 0 bases at V and 6 bases at J, leaving 6 bases unmatched. CDR3 length: 16 residues. Here the CDR3 reads CASSVGPSGGLNEQFF. The DNA for the CDR3 is TGTGCCAGCAGCGTAGGTCCTAGCGGGGGCCTCAATGAGCAGTTCTTC.

This clonotype has just a few counts. The V and J genes are TRBV12-3 or TRBV12-4 and TRBJ2-3; TRBD2 agrees at 11 bases. The length of the CDR3 is 19 residues. V gave up 3 bases and J gave up 1 base; unmatched junction bases: 12. The CDR3 DNA is TGTGCCAGCAGTTTGTGGGGTAGCGGGGGGGCCATGGGCACAGATACGCAGTATTTT. This codes for CASSLWGSGGAMGTDTQYF.

By its share, this clonotype is medium-sized. The genes are TRBV3-1 and TRBJ2-5; the D is unclear. CDR3 length equals 14 residues. Trimming shortened V by 4 bases and J by 5 bases, and 14 bases separated the two germline ends. Germline V gene sequence: CDR1 LGHDT, CDR2 YNNKEL (reference sequence). This CDR3 reads CASSPPGRRETQYF. The DNA of the CDR3 is TGTGCCAGCAGCCCCCCGGGTCGAAGGGAGACCCAGTACTTC.

This clonotype was recorded only once. The rearrangement uses TRBV19 and TRBJ2-3; 7 bases line up with TRBD1. From germline, CDR1 is LNHDA and CDR2 SQIVND (reference sequence). Unmatched junction bases numbered 0, after V lost 2 bases and J lost 1 base. This CDR3 region has 14 residues. This CDR3 is CASSIQGGTDTQYF. The CDR3 DNA reads TGTGCCAGTAGTATACAGGGGGGCACAGATACGCAGTATTTT.

The J gene is TRBJ1-2, the V gene TRBV20-1, with 7 bases lining up with TRBD1. V was pared by 6 bases and J by 2 bases, with 15 bases of the junction left unmatched. The CDR3 is 16 amino acids. Germline values: CDR1 DFQATT, CDR2 SNEGSKA (reference sequence). The CDR3 DNA sequence: TGCAGTGCCCTAGCCCAACCGGGACAGAGGAACTATGGCTACACCTTC. Translating gives CSALAQPGQRNYGYTF.

In its sample, this clonotype was seen many times. The chain couples TRBV4-1 to TRBJ2-3, with D unclear. This CDR3 has 13 amino acids. V shed 1 base and J shed 2 bases, with 4 bases lying between them. The germline CDR1 and CDR2 sequences are MGHRA and YSYEKL. CDR3 bases: TGCGCCAGCAGCCAAGGGTTCACAGATACGCAGTATTTT. Its translation: CASSQGFTDTQYF.

The chain combines TRBV5-1 with TRBJ2-4; D unclear. V lost 0 bases, J lost 0 bases, and 7 bases lay in between. CDR3 length: 15 residues. The germline V gene has CDR1 SGHRS and CDR2 YFSETQ. For the CDR3, the DNA is TGCGCCAGCAGCTTGGGACTGACAGCCAAAAACATTCAGTACTTC. It encodes CASSLGLTAKNIQYF.

The V call is TRBV27, the J call TRBJ1-1; D not resolved. CDR3 length equals 14 residues. Germline V lookup: CDR1 MNHEY, CDR2 SMNVEV (reference sequence). V lost 3 bases, J lost 0 bases, and 8 bases lay in between. The CDR3, as DNA: TGTGCCAGCAGTTTTAAGGAGTTGAACACTGAAGCTTTCTTT. This translates into CASSFKELNTEAFF.

V usage is TRBV20-1 and J usage is TRBJ1-1; perhaps TRBD1 as D (5 bases). This CDR3 is built from 13 residues. Per germline, CDR1 DFQATT and CDR2 SNEGSKA (reference sequence). V was shortened by 0 bases and J by 10 bases, with 15 bases between the two germline ends. The CDR3 is CSARERGTVGAFF. For the CDR3, the DNA is TGCAGTGCTAGAGAGCGGGGGACGGTTGGAGCTTTCTTT.

CDR3 protein: CATKFGASSYNSPLHF. In DNA, the CDR3 is TGTGCCACAAAGTTTGGAGCGAGCTCCTATAATTCACCCCTCCACTTT. The V gene is TRBV19, the J gene TRBJ1-6; D not certain. With 10 bases removed from V and 0 bases from J, the gap between germline ends came to 16 bases. The CDR3 is 16 residues long. The germline V gene has CDR1 LNHDA and CDR2 SQIVND (reference sequence).

The chain has TRBV4-2 and TRBJ2-3; no clear D gene. Germline V lookup: CDR1 LGHNA, CDR2 YNFKEQ. This CDR3 comprises 14 residues. Trimming shortened V by 1 base and J by 2 bases, and 7 bases separated the two germline ends. The CDR3 DNA follows: TGTGCCAGCAGCCAAGTTTTAGCCACAGATACGCAGTATTTT. Translation: CASSQVLATDTQYF.

This clonotype was observed a handful of times. CDR3 bases: TGCAGTGCGGACAGGGGATTCGGATCCTCCTACGAGCAGTACTTC. This gives the protein CSADRGFGSSYEQYF. The chain is built from TRBV20-1 and TRBJ2-7; TRBD1 matches 9 bases. The CDR3 sequence is 15 residues long. V was pared by 6 bases and J by 0 bases, with 9 bases of the junction left unmatched. Germline V lookup: CDR1 DFQATT, CDR2 SNEGSKA (reference sequence).

Relative to its sample, this clonotype is large. The V and J genes are TRBV4-1 and TRBJ1-2; D remains ambiguous. CDR1 is MGHRA, CDR2 YSYEKL, per germline. The germline V and J ends were trimmed by 0 bases and 9 bases, with 14 bases remaining between them. This CDR3 has 14 residues. In nucleotides, the CDR3 is TGCGCCAGCAGCCAAGATGCCGGCCGATTTCGCTACACCTTC. Its translation is CASSQDAGRFRYTF.

This clonotype was seen only a few times. The chain joins TRBV6-5 to TRBJ2-1; the D gene is possibly TRBD1 (6 bases). With 6 bases removed from V and 4 bases from J, the gap between germline ends came to 13 bases. Germline V CDR1 and CDR2: MNHEY, SVGAGI. The CDR3 length is 14 residues. The CDR3 reads CASRLDRGYNEQFF. The CDR3, as DNA: TGTGCCAGCAGACTGGACAGAGGGTACAATGAGCAGTTCTTC.

This clonotype was counted a few times. J is TRBJ2-7 and V is TRBV6-5; D may be TRBD1 or TRBD2 (5 bases each). V was clipped by 10 bases and J by 7 bases, with 23 bases between them. The CDR3 runs 14 residues. Germline V CDR1 and CDR2: MNHEY, SVGAGI. The CDR3 DNA sequence: TGTGCCACCTTACGGGACGCGGGTTCGGTAGAGCAGTACTTC. Amino acid sequence: CATLRDAGSVEQYF.

This clonotype was recorded a few times. This chain connects TRBV12-3 or TRBV12-4 to TRBJ1-2; 9 positions match TRBD1. J gave up 2 bases and V 2 bases, and 3 bases lay outside the gene matches. CDR3 length equals 15 residues. The CDR3 DNA reads as TGTGCCAGCAGTTTAAGGGGGACAGGGAACTATGGCTACACCTTC. Translating it yields CASSLRGTGNYGYTF.

In its sample, this clonotype was seen many times. The V and J genes are TRBV2 and TRBJ1-4, with no clear D. Germline loops: CDR1 SNHLY, CDR2 FYNNEI. This CDR3 comprises 14 residues. V was pared by 4 bases and J by 2 bases, with 8 bases between. The CDR3 region is CASSATFTNEKLFF. CDR3 in DNA: TGTGCCAGCAGTGCGACTTTTACTAATGAAAAACTGTTTTTT.